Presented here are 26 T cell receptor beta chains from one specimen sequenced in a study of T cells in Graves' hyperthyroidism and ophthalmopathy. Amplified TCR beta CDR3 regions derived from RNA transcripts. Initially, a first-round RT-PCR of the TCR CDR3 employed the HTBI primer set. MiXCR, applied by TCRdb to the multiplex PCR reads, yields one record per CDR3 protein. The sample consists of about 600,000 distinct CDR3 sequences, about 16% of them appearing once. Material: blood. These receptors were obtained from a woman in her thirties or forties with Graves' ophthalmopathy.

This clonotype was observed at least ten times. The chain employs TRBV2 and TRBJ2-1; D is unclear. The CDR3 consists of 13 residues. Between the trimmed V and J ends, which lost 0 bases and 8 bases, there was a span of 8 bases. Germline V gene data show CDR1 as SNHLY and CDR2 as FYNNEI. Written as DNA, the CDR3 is TGTGCCAGCAGTGAAGCTTCAGGTTATGAGCAGTTCTTC. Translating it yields CASSEASGYEQFF. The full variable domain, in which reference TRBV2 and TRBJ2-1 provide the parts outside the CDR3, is EPEVTQTPSHQVTQMGQEVILRCVPISNHLYFYWYRQILGQKVEFLVSFYNNEISEKSEIFDDQFSVERPDGSNFTLKIRSTKLEDSAMYFCASSEASGYEQFFGPGTRLTVL.

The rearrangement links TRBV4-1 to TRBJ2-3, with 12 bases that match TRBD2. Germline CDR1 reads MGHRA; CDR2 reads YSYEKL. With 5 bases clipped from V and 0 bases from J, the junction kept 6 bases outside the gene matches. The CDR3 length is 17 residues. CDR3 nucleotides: TGCGCCAGCAGCAAACTAGCGGGGGGCTCTAGCACAGATACGCAGTATTTT. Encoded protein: CASSKLAGGSSTDTQYF.

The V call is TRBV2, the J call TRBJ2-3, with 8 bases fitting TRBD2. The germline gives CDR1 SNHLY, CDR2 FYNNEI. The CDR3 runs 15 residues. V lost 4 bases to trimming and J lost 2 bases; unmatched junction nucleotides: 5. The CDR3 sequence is CASSVGTRFTDTQYF. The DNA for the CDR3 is TGTGCCAGCAGTGTCGGGACTAGATTCACAGATACGCAGTATTTT.

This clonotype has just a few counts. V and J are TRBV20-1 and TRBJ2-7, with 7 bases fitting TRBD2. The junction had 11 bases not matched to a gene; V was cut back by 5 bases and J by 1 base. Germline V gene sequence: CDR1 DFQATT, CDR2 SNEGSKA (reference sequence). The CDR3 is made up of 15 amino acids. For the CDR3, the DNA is TGCAGTGCTTCCGGCGGGGGAATATCTTCCTACGAGCAGTACTTC. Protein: CSASGGGISSYEQYF.

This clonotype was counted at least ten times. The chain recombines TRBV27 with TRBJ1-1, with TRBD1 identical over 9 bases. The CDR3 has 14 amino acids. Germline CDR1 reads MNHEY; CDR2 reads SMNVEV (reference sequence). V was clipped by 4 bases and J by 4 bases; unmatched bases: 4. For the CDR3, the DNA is TGTGCCAGCAGTTACGACAGGGGGGGCACTGAAGCTTTCTTT. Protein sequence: CASSYDRGGTEAFF.

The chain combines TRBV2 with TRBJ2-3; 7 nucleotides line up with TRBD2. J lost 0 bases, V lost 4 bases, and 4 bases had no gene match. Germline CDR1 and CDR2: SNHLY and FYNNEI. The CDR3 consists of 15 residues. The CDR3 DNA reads TGTGCCAGCAGTGTGAGGGAGGGGAGCACAGATACGCAGTATTTT. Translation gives CASSVREGSTDTQYF.

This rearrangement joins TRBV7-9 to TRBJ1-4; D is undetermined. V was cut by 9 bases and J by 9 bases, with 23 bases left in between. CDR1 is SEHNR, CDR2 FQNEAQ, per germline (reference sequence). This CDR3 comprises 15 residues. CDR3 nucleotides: TGTGCCAGTGGCGGTGCCAGCAGCTTATCCAAAAAACTGTTTTTT. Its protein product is CASGGASSLSKKLFF.

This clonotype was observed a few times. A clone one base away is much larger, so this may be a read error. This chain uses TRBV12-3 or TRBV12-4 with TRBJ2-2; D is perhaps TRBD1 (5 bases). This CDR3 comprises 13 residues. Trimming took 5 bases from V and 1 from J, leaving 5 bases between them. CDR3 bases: TGTGCCAGCAGTGACAGGAACACCGGGGAGCTGTTTTTT. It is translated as CASSDRNTGELFF.

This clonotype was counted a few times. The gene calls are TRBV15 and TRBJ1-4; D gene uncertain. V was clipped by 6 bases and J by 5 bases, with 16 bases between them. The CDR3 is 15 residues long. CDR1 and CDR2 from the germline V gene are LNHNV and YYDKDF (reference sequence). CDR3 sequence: CATSPSPPGNEKLFF. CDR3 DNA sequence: TGTGCCACCAGTCCTAGTCCCCCGGGGAATGAAAAACTGTTTTTT.

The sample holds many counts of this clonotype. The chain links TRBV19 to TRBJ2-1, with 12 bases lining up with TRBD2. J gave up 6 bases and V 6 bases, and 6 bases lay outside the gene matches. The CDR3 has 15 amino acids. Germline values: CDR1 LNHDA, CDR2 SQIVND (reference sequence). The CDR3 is CASRASGGAGNEQFF. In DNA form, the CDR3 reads TGTGCCAGTAGAGCTAGCGGGGGGGCAGGCAATGAGCAGTTCTTC. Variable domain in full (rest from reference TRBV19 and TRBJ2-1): DGGITQSPKYLFRKEGQNVTLSCEQNLNHDAMYWYRQDPGQGLRLIYYSQIVNDFQKGDIAEGYSVSREKKESFPLTVTSAQKNPTAFYLCASRASGGAGNEQFFGPGTRLTVL.

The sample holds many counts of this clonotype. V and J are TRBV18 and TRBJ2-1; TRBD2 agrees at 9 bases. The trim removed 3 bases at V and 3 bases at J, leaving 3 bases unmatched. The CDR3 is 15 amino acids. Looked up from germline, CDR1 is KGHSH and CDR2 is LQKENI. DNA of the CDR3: TGTGCCAGCTCACCTTCTAGCGGGGACTACAATGAGCAGTTCTTC. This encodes CASSPSSGDYNEQFF.

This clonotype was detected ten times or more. CDR3 loop: CASSQSYNEQFF. The CDR3 DNA reads TGTGCCAGCAGCCAGTCCTACAATGAGCAGTTCTTC. The chain is built from TRBV3-1 and TRBJ2-1; D unclear. The CDR3 contains 12 residues. Germline V gene lookup returns CDR1 LGHDT and CDR2 YNNKEL (reference sequence). The V and J ends lost 3 bases and 1 base respectively, with 1 base between them.

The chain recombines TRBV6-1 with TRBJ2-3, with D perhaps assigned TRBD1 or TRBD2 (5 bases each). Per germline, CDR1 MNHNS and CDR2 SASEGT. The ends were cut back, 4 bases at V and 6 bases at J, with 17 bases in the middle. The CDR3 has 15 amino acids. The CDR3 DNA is TGTGCCAGCAGTGCCCTGGGGACCCCCGGTGATACGCAGTATTTT. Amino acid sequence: CASSALGTPGDTQYF.

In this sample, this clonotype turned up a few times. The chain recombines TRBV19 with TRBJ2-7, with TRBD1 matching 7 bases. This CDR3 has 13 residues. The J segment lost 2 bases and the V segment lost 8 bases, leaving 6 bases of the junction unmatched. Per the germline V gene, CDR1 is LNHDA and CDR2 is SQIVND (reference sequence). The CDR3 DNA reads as TGTGCCAGTGGGGACAGAGATACCTACGAGCAGTACTTC. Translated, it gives CASGDRDTYEQYF.

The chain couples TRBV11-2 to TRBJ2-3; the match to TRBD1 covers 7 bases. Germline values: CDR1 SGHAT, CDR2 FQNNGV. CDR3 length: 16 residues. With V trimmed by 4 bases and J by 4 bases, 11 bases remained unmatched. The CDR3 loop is CASSSINRGPADTQYF. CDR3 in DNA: TGTGCCAGCAGCTCAATTAACAGGGGCCCGGCAGATACGCAGTATTTT.

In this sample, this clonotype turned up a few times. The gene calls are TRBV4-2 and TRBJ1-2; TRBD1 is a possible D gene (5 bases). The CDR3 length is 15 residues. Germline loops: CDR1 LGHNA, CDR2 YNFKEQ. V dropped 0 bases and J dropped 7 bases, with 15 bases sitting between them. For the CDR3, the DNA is TGTGCCAGCAGCCAAGACCTGGGGCTTCAAGGTGGCTACACCTTC. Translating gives CASSQDLGLQGGYTF.

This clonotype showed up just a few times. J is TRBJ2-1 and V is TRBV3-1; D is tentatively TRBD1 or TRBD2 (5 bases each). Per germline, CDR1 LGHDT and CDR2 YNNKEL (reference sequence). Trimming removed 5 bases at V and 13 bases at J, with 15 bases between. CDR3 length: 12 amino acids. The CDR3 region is CASSFQSRDQFF. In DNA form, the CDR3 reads TGTGCCAGCAGCTTCCAGTCCCGGGACCAGTTCTTC.

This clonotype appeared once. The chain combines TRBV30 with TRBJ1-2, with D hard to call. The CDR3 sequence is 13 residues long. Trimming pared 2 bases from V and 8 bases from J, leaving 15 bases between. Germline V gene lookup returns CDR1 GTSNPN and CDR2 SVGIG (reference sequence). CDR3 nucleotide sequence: TGTGCCTGGAGTAGCGTCCTGCGGGGAGGCTACACCTTC. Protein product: CAWSSVLRGGYTF.

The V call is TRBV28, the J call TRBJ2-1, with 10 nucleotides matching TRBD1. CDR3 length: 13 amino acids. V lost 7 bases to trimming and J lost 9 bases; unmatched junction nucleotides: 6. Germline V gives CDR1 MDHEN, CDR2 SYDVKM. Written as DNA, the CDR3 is TGTGCCAGCACTCGACAGGGGGCGCTTGAGCAGTTCTTC. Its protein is CASTRQGALEQFF.

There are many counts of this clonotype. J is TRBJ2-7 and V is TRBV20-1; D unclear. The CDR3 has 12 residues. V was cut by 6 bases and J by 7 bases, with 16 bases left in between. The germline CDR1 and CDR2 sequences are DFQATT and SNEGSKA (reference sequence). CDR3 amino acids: CSAQMVSEEQYF. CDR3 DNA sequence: TGCAGTGCACAGATGGTTTCGGAGGAGCAGTACTTC.

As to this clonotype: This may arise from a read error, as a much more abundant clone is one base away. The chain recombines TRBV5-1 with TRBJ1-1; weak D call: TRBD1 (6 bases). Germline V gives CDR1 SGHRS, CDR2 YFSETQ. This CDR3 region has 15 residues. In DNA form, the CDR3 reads TGCGCCAGCAGCCGGGGGCCGGGACTGAACACTGAAGTTTTCTTT. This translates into CASSRGPGLNTEVFF.

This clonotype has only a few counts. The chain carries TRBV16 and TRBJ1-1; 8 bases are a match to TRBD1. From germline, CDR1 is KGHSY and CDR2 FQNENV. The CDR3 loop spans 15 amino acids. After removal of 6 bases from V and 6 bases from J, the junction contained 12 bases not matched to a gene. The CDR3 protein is CASSLWGRGLPEAFF. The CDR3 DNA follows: TGTGCCAGCAGTCTGTGGGGCAGGGGGCTCCCTGAAGCTTTCTTT. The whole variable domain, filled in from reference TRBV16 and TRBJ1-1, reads GEEVAQTPKHLVRGEGQKAKLYCAPIKGHSYVFWYQQVLKNEFKFLISFQNENVFDETGMPKERFSAKCLPNSPCSLEIQATKLEDSAVYFCASSLWGRGLPEAFFGQGTRLTVV.

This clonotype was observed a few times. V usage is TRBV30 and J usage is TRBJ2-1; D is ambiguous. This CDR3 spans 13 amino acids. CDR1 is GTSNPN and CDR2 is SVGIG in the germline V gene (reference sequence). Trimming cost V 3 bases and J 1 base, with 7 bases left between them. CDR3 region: CAWSKGSYNEQFF. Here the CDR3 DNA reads TGTGCCTGGAGCAAGGGTTCCTACAATGAGCAGTTCTTC.

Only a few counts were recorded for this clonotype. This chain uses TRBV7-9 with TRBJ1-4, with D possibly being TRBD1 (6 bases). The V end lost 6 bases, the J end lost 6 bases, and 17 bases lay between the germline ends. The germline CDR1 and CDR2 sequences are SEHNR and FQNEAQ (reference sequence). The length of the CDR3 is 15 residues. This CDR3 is CASSYYGTKDEKLFF. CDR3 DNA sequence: TGTGCCAGCAGTTACTACGGGACAAAAGATGAAAAACTGTTTTTT.

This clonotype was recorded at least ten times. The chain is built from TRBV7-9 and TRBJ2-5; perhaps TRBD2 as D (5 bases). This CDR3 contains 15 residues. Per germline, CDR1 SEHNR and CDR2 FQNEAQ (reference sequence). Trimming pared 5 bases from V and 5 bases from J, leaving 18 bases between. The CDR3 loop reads CASSQTGSTGETQYF. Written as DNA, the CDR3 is TGTGCCAGCAGCCAAACCGGGTCCACGGGGGAGACCCAGTACTTC.

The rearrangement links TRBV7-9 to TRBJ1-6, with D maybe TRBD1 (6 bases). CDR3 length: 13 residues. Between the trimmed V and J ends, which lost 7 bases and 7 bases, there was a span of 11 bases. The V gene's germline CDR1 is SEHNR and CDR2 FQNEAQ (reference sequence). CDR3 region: CASTQTGNSPLHF. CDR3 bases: TGTGCCAGCACCCAAACAGGGAATTCACCCCTCCACTTT.